The 7 T cell receptor beta chains below were found in one sample sequenced in a study of cytomegalovirus exposure and HLA in healthy donors (dated by TCRdb to between 2016 and 2019). Libraries were prepared through the immunoSEQ multiplex PCR assay. A mixture of 60 forward primers for TCR Vbeta segments and 13 reverse primers for TCR Jbeta segments was used in the multiplex PCR. TCRdb carries this immuneACCESS record with in-frame sequences only. Its versions omit some clonotypes, under half of them owing to an unresolved V gene in the studies checked, with the rest unexplained. The sample table contains about 110,000 clones; only one count was recorded for around 78% of them. 1.3% of the sample is held by the ten biggest clonotypes. Input material: PBMCs. These receptors came from a woman in her twenties or thirties in good health and CMV-seronegative.

The chain recombines TRBV30 with TRBJ2-2; unclear D gene. The CDR3 runs to 13 residues. Per germline, CDR1 GTSNPN and CDR2 SVGIG (reference sequence). V lost 0 bases, J lost 6 bases, and 8 bases lay in between. This chain's CDR3 is CAWSVLPAGELFF. The CDR3 DNA reads as TGTGCCTGGAGTGTACTGCCCGCCGGGGAGCTGTTTTTT.

This chain links TRBV15 with TRBJ2-3, with no clear D. CDR3 length: 15 residues. The germline gives CDR1 LNHNV, CDR2 YYDKDF (reference sequence). The germline V and J ends were trimmed by 5 bases and 2 bases, with 14 bases remaining between them. The CDR3 DNA reads as TGTGCCACCAGCGGAAGTACAGCCCCCACAGATACGCAGTATTTT. It yields the protein CATSGSTAPTDTQYF.

The rearrangement uses TRBV2 and TRBJ1-2; tentative D call: TRBD1 (5 bases). The germline CDR1 and CDR2 sequences are SNHLY and FYNNEI. Trimming cost V 7 bases and J 6 bases, with 15 bases left between them. The length of the CDR3 is 13 residues. The CDR3 sequence: CASTKEQANGYTF. Written as DNA, the CDR3 is TGTGCCAGCACTAAGGAACAGGCTAATGGCTACACCTTC.

This clone was seen a single time. V and J are TRBV6-5 and TRBJ2-1; TRBD2 matches at 7 bases. Trimming cost V 7 bases and J 4 bases; bases outside gene matches: 10. Looked up from germline, CDR1 is MNHEY and CDR2 is SVGAGI. The CDR3 is 15 amino acids. CDR3 nucleotide sequence: TGTGCCAGCATGGTCCGGCCTAGCGGTTACAATGAGCAGTTCTTC. Translated, it gives CASMVRPSGYNEQFF.

Turning to this clone: One end of the junction is discordant with germline, which a read error may explain. The genes are TRBV7-7 and TRBJ2-7, with TRBD1 matching 8 bases. The CDR3 has 13 residues. Germline values: CDR1 SSHAT, CDR2 FNYEAQ (reference sequence). CDR3 residues: CASSPDRGDEQYF. DNA for the CDR3: TGTGCTAGCAGCCCTGACAGGGGCGACGAGCAGTACTTC.

The chain combines TRBV6-6 with TRBJ2-7; 8 bases match TRBD1. With 0 bases clipped from V and 4 bases from J, the junction kept 8 bases outside the gene matches. This CDR3 comprises 16 residues. Germline CDR1 and CDR2: MNHNY and SVGAGI (reference sequence). CDR3 sequence (DNA): TGTGCCAGCAGTTACTCATCGGCCGGACAGGGTTACGAGCAGTACTTC. Amino acid sequence: CASSYSSAGQGYEQYF.

The rearrangement links TRBV19 to TRBJ1-1; weak D call: TRBD1 (6 bases). The CDR3 has 13 residues. Germline CDR1 and CDR2: LNHDA and SQIVND (reference sequence). V lost 5 bases and J 7 bases, leaving 14 bases between the germline ends. In DNA form, the CDR3 reads TGTGCCAGTAGTGAGGGGACACCCAGTGAAGCTTTCTTT. Protein product: CASSEGTPSEAFF.